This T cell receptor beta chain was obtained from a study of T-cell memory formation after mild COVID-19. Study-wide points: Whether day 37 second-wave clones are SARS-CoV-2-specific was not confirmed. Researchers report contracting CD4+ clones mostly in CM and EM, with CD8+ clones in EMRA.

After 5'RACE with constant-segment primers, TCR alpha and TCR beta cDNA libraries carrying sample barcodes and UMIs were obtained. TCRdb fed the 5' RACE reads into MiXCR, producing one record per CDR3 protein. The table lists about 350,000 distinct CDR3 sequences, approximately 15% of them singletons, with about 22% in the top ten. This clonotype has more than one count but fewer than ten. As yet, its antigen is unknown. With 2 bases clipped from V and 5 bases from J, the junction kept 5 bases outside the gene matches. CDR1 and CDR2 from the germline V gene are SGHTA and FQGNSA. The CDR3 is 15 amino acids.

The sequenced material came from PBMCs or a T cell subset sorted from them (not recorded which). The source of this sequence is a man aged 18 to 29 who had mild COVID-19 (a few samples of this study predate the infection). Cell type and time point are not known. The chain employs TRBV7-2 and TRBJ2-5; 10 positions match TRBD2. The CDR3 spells CASSLFPSGGETQYF. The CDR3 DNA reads TGTGCCAGCAGCTTATTCCCTAGCGGGGGTGAGACCCAGTACTTC.